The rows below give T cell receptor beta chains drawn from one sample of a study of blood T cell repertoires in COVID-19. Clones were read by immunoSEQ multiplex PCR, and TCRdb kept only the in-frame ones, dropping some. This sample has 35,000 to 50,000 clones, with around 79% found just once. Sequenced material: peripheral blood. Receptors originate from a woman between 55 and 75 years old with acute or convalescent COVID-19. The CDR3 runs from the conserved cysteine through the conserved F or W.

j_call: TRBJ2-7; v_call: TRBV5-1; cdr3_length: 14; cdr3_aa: CASSLGTVIYEQYF
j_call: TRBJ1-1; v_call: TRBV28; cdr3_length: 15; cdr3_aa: CASTPAMGANTEAFF
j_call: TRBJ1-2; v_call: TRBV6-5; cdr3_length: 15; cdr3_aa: CASCRNTGVGYGYTF
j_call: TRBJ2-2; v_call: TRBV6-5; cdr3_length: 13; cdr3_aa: CASRRWNTGELFF
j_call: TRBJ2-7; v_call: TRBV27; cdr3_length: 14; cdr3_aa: CASSSGQSSYEQYF
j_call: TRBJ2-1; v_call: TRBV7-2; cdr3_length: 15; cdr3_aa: CASSPSGTALNEQFF
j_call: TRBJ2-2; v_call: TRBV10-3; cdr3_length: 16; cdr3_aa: CAIRTSGGLGTGELFF
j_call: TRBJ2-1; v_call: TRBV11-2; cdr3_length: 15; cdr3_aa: CASSLVSSGYNEQFF
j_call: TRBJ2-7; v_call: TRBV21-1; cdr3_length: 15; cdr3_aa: CASSFRGSKAYEQYF
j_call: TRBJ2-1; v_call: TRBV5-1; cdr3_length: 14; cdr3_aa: CASSSGGPGNEQFF
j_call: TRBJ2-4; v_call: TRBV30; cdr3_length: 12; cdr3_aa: CAWSAGGQSQYF
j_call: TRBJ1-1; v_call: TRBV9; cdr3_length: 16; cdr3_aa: CASSVVQNRGVTEAFF
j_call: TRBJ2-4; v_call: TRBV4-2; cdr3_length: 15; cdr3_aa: CASSQDLAGMNIQYF